This T cell receptor (beta chain) was captured by sequencing in a study of OX40 agonist ivuxolimab in advanced cancers. Study information: In this trial design, patients received ivuxolimab intravenously at 0.01 to 10 mg/kg every 2 weeks. Two patients with cutaneous melanoma and one with hepatocellular carcinoma, three in total, showed partial responses. The eligibility criteria allowed prior anti-PD-1, anti-PD-L1 or anti-CTLA-4 therapy, and 40% had some. Study results and caveats: Partial responders at 0.1-3.0 mg/kg had among the lowest clonal expansion.

The CDR3 spans 14 residues. Germline V gene sequence: CDR1 MDHEN, CDR2 SYDVKM. The ends lost 8 bases at V and 2 bases at J; junction bases unmatched: 8. This clone was found a few times. Its antigen is undetermined. Clones were read by immunoSEQ multiplex PCR, and TCRdb kept only the in-frame ones, dropping some. This sample has 66,000 or so clones; approximately 86% occur once, and the top ten carry around 2%. The input for sequencing was CD4+ or CD8+ T cells sorted from blood, taken in a trial of the OX40 agonist ivuxolimab. The sequence came from an adult with an advanced solid tumor such as melanoma, head and neck, liver or kidney cancer. The rearrangement links TRBV28 to TRBJ2-7; TRBD1 aligns across 8 bases. DNA for the CDR3: TGTGCCAGCGGGCCGGGACAGGTTCCCTACGAGCAGTACTTC. The encoded protein is CASGPGQVPYEQYF.